This T cell receptor beta chain was found in a study of technical replicates of blood from a handful of donors (dated by TCRdb to 2016 to 2017). The library was made by the immunoSEQ multiplex PCR assay. TCRdb provides this immuneACCESS table in a form limited to in-frame rearrangements. Some clones are lacking; in checked studies, under half of them reflect an unresolved V gene, and why the rest are absent is not known. Counted in this sample were 100,000 or so clones; around 96% of them appeared once. The ten top clones hold approximately 0.21% of the sample. After removal of 6 bases from V and 2 bases from J, the junction retains 3 bases not matched to a gene. The germline V gene (reference sequence) sets CDR1 to LNHDA and CDR2 to SQIVND. The CDR3 holds 13 amino acids from the cysteine to the phenylalanine. Solely the CDR3 DNA is kept, with 39 bases framed from the first base. Comment on this clone: Its recognized antigen is unknown. Per-base quality was not reported, and no clone a single base away is much larger than it.

This TCR was recovered from a human donor in good health. Sequenced sample: T cells isolated from PBMCs. Here the chain combines TRBV19 and TRBJ2-7, and TRBD1 aligns with 8 junction nucleotides. The CDR3 corresponds to CASSPGQAYEQYF. The bases are TGTGCCAGTAGCCCGGGACAGGCCTACGAGCAGTACTTC.